The TCR beta chain under discussion was sequenced for a study of early T cells in non-severe SARS-CoV-2 infection. As for the study in general: Sequencing input comprised bulk RNA from unsorted whole blood; chain pairing was not available.

Individual cDNA molecules were tagged with unique molecular identifiers. TCRdb re-analysed the 5' RACE reads in MiXCR, keeping a single row per CDR3 protein. Of roughly 90,000 distinct CDR3 sequences in the sample, more than 13% were seen once. This CDR3 has 13 residues. Trimming took off 3 bases at V and 7 bases at J, with 13 bases between the two ends. Germline V gene data show CDR1 as KGHSH and CDR2 as LQKENI. This clonotype occurred a few times. The sequenced sample was whole blood. The source of this sequence is an adult who was a healthcare worker with PCR-confirmed SARS-CoV-2 infection or an uninfected control (not recorded which). V and J are TRBV18 and TRBJ2-7, with D possibly matching TRBD2 (6 bases). As DNA, the CDR3 is TGTGCCAGCTCACCCGCAAGGGCGGGGGAGCAGTACTTC. This codes for CASSPARAGEQYF.